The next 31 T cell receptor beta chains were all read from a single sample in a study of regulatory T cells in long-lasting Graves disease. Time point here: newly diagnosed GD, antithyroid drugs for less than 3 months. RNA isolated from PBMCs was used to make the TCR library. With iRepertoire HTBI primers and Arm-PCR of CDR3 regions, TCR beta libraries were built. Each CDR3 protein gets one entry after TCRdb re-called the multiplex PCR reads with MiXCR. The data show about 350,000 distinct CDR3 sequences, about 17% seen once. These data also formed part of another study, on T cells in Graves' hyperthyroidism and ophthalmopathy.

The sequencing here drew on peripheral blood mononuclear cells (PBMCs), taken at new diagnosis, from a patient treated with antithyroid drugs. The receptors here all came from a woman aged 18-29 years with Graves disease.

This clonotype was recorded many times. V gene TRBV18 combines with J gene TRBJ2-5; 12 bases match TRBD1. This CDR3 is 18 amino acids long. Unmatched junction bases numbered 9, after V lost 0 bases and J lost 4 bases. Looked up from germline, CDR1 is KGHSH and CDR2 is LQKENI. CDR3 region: CASSPPRLRDRGRETQYF. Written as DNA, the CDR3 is TGTGCCAGCTCACCACCGAGGTTAAGGGACAGGGGGCGAGAGACCCAGTACTTC.

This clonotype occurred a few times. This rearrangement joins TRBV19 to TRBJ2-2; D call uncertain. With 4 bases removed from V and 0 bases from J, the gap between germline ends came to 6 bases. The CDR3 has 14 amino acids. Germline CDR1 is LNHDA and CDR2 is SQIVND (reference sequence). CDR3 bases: TGTGCCAGTAGTAGCTTTGCGAACACCGGGGAGCTGTTTTTT. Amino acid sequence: CASSSFANTGELFF.

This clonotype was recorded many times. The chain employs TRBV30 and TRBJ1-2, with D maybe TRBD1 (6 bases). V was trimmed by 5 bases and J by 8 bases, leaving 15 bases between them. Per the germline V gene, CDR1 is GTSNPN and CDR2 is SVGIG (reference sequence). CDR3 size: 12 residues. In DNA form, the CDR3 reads TGTGCCTGGCGTTCTCGAGGACAGGGCTACACCTTC. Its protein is CAWRSRGQGYTF.

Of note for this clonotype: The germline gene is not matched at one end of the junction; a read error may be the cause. CDR3 DNA sequence: TGTGCCAGCAGTTACTCGATATCCCCGCCTCCCACTAAAGCTTTCTTT. Translated, it gives CASSYSISPPPTKAFF. The chain carries TRBV6-2 or TRBV6-3 and TRBJ1-1; D remains ambiguous. The CDR3 loop spans 16 amino acids. Germline V gives CDR1 MNHEY, CDR2 SVGEGT.

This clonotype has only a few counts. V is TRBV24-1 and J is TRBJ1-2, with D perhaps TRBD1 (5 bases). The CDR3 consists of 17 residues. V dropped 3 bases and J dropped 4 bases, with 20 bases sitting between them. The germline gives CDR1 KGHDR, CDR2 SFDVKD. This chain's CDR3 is CATSDDNRDGGSYGYTF. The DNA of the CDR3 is TGTGCCACCAGTGATGACAACCGGGACGGGGGTAGCTATGGCTACACCTTC.

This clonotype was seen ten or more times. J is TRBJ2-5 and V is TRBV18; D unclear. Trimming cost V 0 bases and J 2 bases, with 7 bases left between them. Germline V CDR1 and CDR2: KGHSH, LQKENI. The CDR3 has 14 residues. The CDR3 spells CASSPPASQETQYF. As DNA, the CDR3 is TGTGCCAGCTCACCACCGGCCTCGCAAGAGACCCAGTACTTC. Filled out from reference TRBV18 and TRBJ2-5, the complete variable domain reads NAGVMQNPRHLVRRRGQEARLRCSPMKGHSHVYWYRQLPEEGLKFMVYLQKENIIDESGMPKERFSAEFPKEGPSILRIQQVVRGDSAAYFCASSPPASQETQYFGPGTRLLVL.

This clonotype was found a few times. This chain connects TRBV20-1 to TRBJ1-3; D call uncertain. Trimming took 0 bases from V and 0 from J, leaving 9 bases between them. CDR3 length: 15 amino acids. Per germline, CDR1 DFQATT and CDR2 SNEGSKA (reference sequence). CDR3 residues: CSARDIESSGNTIYF. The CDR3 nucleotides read TGCAGTGCTAGAGATATTGAGAGCTCTGGAAACACCATATATTTT.

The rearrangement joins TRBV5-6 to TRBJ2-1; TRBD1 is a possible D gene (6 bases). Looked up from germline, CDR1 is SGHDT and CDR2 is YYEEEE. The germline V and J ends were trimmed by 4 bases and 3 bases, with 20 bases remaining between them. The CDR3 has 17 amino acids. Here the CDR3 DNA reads TGTGCCAGCAGCCACACATTAGACAGGACAGTCTACAATGAGCAGTTCTTC. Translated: CASSHTLDRTVYNEQFF.

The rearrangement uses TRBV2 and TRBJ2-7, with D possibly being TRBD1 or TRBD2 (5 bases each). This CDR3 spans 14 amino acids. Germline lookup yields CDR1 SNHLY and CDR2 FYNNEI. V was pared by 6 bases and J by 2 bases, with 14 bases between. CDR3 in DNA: TGTGCCAGCAGCCAAGACCCGGGGCCCTACGAGCAGTACTTC. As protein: CASSQDPGPYEQYF.

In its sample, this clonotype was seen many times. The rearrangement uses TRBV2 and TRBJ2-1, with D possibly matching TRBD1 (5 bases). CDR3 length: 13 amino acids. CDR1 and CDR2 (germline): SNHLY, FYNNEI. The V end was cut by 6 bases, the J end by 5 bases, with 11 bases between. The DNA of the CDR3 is TGTGCCAGCAGGAGAGACAGAAACAATGAGCAGTTCTTC. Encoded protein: CASRRDRNNEQFF.

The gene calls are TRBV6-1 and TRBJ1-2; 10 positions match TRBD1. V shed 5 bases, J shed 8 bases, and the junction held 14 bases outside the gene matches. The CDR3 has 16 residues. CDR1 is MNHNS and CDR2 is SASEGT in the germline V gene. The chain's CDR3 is CASSKRQGALVEGYTF. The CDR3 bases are TGTGCCAGCAGTAAAAGACAGGGGGCACTGGTGGAGGGCTACACCTTC.

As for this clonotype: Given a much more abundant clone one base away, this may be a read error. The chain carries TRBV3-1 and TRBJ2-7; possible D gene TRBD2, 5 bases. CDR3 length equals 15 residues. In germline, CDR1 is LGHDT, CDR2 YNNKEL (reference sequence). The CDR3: CASGQTRAAGYEQYF. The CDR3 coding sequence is TGTGCCAGCGGCCAGACGCGGGCCGCCGGGTACGAGCAGTACTTC.

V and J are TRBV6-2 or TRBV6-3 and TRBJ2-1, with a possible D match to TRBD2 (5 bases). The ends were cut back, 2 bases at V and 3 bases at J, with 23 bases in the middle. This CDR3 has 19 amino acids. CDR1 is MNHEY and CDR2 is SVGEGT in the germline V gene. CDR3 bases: TGTGCCAGCAGTTACGATCGGGGTGGGCGCGGAAGTTTCTACAATGAGCAGTTCTTC. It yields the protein CASSYDRGGRGSFYNEQFF.

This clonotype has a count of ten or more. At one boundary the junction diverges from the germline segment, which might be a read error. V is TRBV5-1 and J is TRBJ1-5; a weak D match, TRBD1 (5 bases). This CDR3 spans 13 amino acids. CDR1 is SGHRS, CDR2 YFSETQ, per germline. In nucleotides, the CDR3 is TGTGCCAGCAGTTCAGGGTGGGATCAGCCCCAGCATTTT. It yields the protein CASSSGWDQPQHF.

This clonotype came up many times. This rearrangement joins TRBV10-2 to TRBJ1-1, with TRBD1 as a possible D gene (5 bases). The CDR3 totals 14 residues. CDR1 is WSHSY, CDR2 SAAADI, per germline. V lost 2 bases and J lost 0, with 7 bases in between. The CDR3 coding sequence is TGCGCCAGCAGTGAGGACAGCATGAACACTGAAGCTTTCTTT. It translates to CASSEDSMNTEAFF.

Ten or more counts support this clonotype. The CDR3 is CASGGYTYEQYF. The CDR3 region has the DNA TGCGCCAGCGGGGGGTACACCTACGAGCAGTACTTC. The rearrangement uses TRBV10-2 and TRBJ2-7; TRBD2 might be the D (6 bases). The V and J ends lost 8 bases and 2 bases respectively, with 10 bases between them. Germline-derived CDR1 and CDR2 are WSHSY and SAAADI. The CDR3 is 12 residues long.

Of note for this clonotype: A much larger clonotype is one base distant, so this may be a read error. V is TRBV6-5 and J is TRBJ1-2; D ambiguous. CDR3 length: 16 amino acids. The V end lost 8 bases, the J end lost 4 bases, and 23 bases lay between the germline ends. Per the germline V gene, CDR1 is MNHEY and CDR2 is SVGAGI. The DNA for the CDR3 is TGTGCCAGCCGTCTAGAGGAGCGGGTGACTCTCTATGGCTACACCTTC. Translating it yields CASRLEERVTLYGYTF.

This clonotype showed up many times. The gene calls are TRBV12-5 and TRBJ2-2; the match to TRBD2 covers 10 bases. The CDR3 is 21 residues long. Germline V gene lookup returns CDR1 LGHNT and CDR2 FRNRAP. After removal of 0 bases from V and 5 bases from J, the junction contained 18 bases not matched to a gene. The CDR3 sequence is CASGLVQRGGLAGEGTGELFF. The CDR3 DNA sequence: TGTGCTAGTGGTTTGGTACAACGCGGTGGGCTAGCGGGAGAGGGGACCGGGGAGCTGTTTTTT.

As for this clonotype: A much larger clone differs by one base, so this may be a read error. CDR3 loop: CASSVGAGVFNEQHF. In DNA, the CDR3 is TGTGCCAGCAGCGTAGGAGCGGGAGTTTTCAACGAGCAGCACTTC. V usage is TRBV9 and J usage is TRBJ2-7, with 8 positions matching TRBD2. The CDR3 runs 15 residues. Germline-derived CDR1 and CDR2 are SGDLS and YYNGEE.

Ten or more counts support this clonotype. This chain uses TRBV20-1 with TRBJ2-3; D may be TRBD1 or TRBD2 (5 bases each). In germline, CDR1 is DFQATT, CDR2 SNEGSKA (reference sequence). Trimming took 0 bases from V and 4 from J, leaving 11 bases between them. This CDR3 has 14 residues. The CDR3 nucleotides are TGCAGTGCTAGAGATTCGCAGGGAGCAGATACGCAGTATTTT. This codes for CSARDSQGADTQYF.

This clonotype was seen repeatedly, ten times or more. The CDR3 bases are TGTGCCAGCAGCCCGCCTGTAAGGGGGAGGACCACCTACGAGCAGTACTTC. Protein: CASSPPVRGRTTYEQYF. This sequence joins TRBV7-8 and TRBJ2-7, with D perhaps matching TRBD1 or TRBD2 (6 bases each). From germline, CDR1 is SGHVS and CDR2 FQNEAQ. The ends were cut back, 5 bases at V and 2 bases at J, with 22 bases in the middle. The CDR3 spans 17 residues.

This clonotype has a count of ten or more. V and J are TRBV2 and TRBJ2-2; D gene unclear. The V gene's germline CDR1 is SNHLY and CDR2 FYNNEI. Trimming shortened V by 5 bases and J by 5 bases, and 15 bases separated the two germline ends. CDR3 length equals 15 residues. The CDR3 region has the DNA TGTGCCAGCAGTCCCGAAAATACAGTTACCGGGGAGCTGTTTTTT. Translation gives CASSPENTVTGELFF.

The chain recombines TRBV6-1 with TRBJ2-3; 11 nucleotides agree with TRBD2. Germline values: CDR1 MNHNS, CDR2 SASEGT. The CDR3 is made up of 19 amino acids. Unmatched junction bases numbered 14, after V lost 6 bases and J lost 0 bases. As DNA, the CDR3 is TGTGCCAGCAGCCGCAGACTAGCGGGGCTATATTCTAGCACAGATACGCAGTATTTT. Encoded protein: CASSRRLAGLYSSTDTQYF.

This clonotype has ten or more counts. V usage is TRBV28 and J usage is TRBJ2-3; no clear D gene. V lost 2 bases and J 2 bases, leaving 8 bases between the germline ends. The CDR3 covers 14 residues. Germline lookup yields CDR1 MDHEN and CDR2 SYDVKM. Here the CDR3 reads CASSLAIHTDTQYF. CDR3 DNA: TGTGCCAGCAGTTTAGCTATCCACACAGATACGCAGTATTTT.

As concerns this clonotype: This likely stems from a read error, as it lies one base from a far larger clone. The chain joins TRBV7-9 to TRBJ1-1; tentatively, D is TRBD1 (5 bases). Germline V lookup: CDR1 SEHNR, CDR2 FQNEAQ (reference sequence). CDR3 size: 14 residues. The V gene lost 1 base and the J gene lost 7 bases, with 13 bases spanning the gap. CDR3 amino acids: CASSLEVGLGEAFF. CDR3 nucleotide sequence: TGTGCCAGCAGCTTAGAGGTGGGGCTAGGTGAAGCTTTCTTT. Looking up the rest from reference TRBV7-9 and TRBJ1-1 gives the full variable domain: DTGVSQNPRHKITKRGQNVTFRCDPISEHNRLYWYRQTLGQGPEFLTYFQNEAQLEKSRLLSDRFSAERPKGSFSTLEIQRTEQGDSAMYLCASSLEVGLGEAFFGQGTRLTVV.

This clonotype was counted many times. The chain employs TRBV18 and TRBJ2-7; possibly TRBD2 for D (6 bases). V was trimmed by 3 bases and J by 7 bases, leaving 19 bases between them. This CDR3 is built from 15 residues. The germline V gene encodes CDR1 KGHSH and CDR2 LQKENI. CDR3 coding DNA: TGTGCCAGCTCACCCCCCAGCGGGCGGCCGGGGGAGCAGTACTTC. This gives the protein CASSPPSGRPGEQYF. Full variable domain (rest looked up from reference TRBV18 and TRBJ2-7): NAGVMQNPRHLVRRRGQEARLRCSPMKGHSHVYWYRQLPEEGLKFMVYLQKENIIDESGMPKERFSAEFPKEGPSILRIQQVVRGDSAAYFCASSPPSGRPGEQYFGPGTRLTVT.

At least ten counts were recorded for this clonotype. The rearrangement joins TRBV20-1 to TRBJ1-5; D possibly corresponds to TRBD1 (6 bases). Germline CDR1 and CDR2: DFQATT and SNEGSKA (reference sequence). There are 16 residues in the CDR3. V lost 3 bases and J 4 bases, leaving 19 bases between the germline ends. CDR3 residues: CSASSLTGTPNQPQHF. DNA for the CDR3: TGCAGTGCTAGTTCACTTACCGGGACACCAAATCAGCCCCAGCATTTT.

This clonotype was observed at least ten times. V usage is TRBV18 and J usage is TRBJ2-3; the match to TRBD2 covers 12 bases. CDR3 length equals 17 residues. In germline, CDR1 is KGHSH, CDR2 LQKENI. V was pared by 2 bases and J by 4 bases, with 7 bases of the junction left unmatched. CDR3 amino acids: CASSPGLAGIVPDTQYF. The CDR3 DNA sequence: TGTGCCAGCTCACCAGGACTAGCGGGGATCGTCCCAGATACGCAGTATTTT.

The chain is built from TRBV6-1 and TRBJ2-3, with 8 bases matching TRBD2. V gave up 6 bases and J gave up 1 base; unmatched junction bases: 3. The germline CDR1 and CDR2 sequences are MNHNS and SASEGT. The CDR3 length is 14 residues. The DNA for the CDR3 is TGTGCCAGCAGCGGGGGGGCGGGCACAGATACGCAGTATTTT. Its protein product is CASSGGAGTDTQYF.

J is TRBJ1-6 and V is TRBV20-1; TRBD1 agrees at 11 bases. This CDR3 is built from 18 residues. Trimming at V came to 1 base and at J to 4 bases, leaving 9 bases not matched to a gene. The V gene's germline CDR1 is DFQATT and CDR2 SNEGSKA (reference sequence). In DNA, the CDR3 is TGCAGTGCTAGAGCCTTTACCCGGGACAGGGGGTATAATTCACCCCTCCACTTT. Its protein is CSARAFTRDRGYNSPLHF.

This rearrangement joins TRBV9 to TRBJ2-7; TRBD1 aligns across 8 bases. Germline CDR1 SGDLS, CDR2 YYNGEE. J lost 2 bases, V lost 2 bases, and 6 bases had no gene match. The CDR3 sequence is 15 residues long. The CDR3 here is CASSVLPGQAYEQYF. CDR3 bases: TGTGCCAGCAGCGTCCTACCGGGACAGGCCTACGAGCAGTACTTC.